The present T cell receptor (beta chain) was sequenced within a study of T cells in Graves' hyperthyroidism and ophthalmopathy. Study overall: Peripheral blood samples were taken at initial diagnosis, prior to any treatment. The study's findings and limits: Blood also showed most of the thyroid clonotypes that were expanded above 0.001.

The source material, RNA transcripts, was used to amplify TCR beta CDR3 regions. First-round RT-PCR with HTBI primers amplified the TCR CDR3 region. Via MiXCR, TCRdb re-called the multiplex PCR reads, giving one row per CDR3 protein. The sample records around 570,000 distinct CDR3 sequences, approximately 20% being singletons. This CDR3 spans 15 amino acids. Trimming at V came to 8 bases and at J to 4 bases, leaving 11 bases not matched to a gene. CDR1 and CDR2 (germline): MNHNS, SASEGT. The cohort's ophthalmopathy patients, a group with duration under 3 months, had a Clinical Activity Score of at least 3 and a NOSPECS grade of at least 4. PBMCs were sourced from 9 to 10 ml fresh peripheral blood. This clonotype was observed at least ten times. Antigen unknown.

This clonotype was sampled from a man in his forties or fifties with Graves' ophthalmopathy. The sample was blood. This chain uses TRBV6-1 with TRBJ2-7; 10 bases are a match to TRBD2. The DNA for the CDR3 is TGTGCCAGCGGGGAGCTAAGCGGGGGGGGATACGAGCAGTACTTC. The encoded protein is CASGELSGGGYEQYF.